This T cell receptor beta chain was sequenced for a study of blood T cell repertoires in COVID-19. For the study at large: The study drew acute and convalescent COVID-19 samples from the United States, Italy and Spain.

Looked up from germline, CDR1 is LGHDT and CDR2 is YNNKEL (reference sequence). This CDR3 is built from 16 residues. J lost 2 bases, V lost 0 bases, and 3 bases had no gene match. Participants came from about two dozen US areas, aged about 18 to 95 years. Each recovered donor of Cohort 3 presented with two negative PCRs, clearance, or symptom resolution. The data were produced by immunoSEQ multiplex PCR, yet TCRdb's version contains in-frame clones alone and is incomplete. This table holds 300,000 to 400,000 clones, more than 75% found once. The sequence was obtained from a woman under 30 who had recovered from COVID-19. The rearrangement uses TRBV3-1 (or the pseudogene TRBV3-2) and TRBJ2-1, with TRBD2 matching 8 bases. Material: PBMCs or T cells enriched from blood (not recorded which). CDR3: CASSQDLRGAYNEQFF. CDR3 nucleotide sequence: TGTGCCAGCAGCCAAGATCTGCGGGGGGCCTACAATGAGCAGTTCTTC.